What follows are 2 T cell receptor beta chains derived from one specimen sequenced in a study of shared clonotypes between healthy human individuals. Sequencing used immunoSEQ multiplex PCR; TCRdb keeps in-frame clones, though not all of them. This table holds 330,000 or so clones, about 74% found once. Material for sequencing was memory CD4+ T cells sorted from blood. The subset is: CD45RA-negative fraction. The receptors here all came from a man younger than 40 in good health.

V is TRBV5-4 and J is TRBJ2-1, with D unclear. This CDR3 is built from 14 residues. Germline CDR1 SGHNT, CDR2 YYREEE (reference sequence). The germline V and J ends were trimmed by 0 bases and 2 bases, with 6 bases remaining between them. CDR3 amino acids: CASSLDLAYNEQFF. The CDR3 DNA is TGTGCCAGCAGCTTGGACCTAGCCTACAATGAGCAGTTCTTC.

The V gene is TRBV7-2, the J gene TRBJ2-7; TRBD2 aligns across 7 bases. The CDR3 sequence is 14 residues long. The V gene end was trimmed by 3 bases and the J gene end by 1 base; junction bases not matched to a gene: 3. CDR1 and CDR2 (germline): SGHTA, FQGNSA. The DNA of the CDR3 is TGTGCCAGCAGCTTGCGGGGAGGGTCCTACGAGCAGTACTTC. It yields the protein CASSLRGGSYEQYF. The full variable domain, with the rest looked up from reference TRBV7-2 and TRBJ2-7, is GAGVSQSPSNKVTEKGKDVELRCDPISGHTALYWYRQSLGQGLEFLIYFQGNSAPDKSGLPSDRFSAERTGGSVSTLTIQRTQQEDSAVYLCASSLRGGSYEQYFGPGTRLTVT.